The 21 T cell receptor beta chains below come from one sample, sequenced in a study of tissue T cells after allogeneic stem cell transplantation. Assay used: immunoSEQ multiplex PCR; TCRdb lists only in-frame clones, some missing. The sample includes some 9,000 clones, around three fifths of them seen just once. The starting material was tissue from the jejunum, obtained at autopsy. These receptors came from a female donor aged 60 or older with lung cancer.

By its share, this clone is medium-sized. J is TRBJ2-5 and V is TRBV28; the D gene is possibly TRBD1 (6 bases). Germline V lookup: CDR1 MDHEN, CDR2 SYDVKM. CDR3 size: 12 residues. V dropped 10 bases and J dropped 5 bases, with 14 bases sitting between them. The CDR3 DNA reads TGTGCCATCCAACAGGGTCTTGAGACCCAGTACTTC. Residues: CAIQQGLETQYF.

V usage is TRBV5-4 and J usage is TRBJ1-1; D perhaps matches TRBD1 (5 bases). Germline V lookup: CDR1 SGHNT, CDR2 YYREEE (reference sequence). The V gene lost 5 bases and the J gene lost 4 bases, with 21 bases spanning the gap. The CDR3 totals 16 residues. CDR3 bases: TGTGCCAGCAGGCAGGTCGGGGGTTTGGGACGCACTGAAGCTTTCTTT. This translates into CASRQVGGLGRTEAFF.

The CDR3 region has the DNA TGTGCCAGCAGCTTAGGGGCCGGGACACTTAGGTACGAGCAGTACTTC. This codes for CASSLGAGTLRYEQYF. The chain links TRBV7-8 to TRBJ2-7; D perhaps matches TRBD1 (6 bases). CDR3 length equals 16 residues. CDR1 is SGHVS and CDR2 is FQNEAQ in the germline V gene. Trimming took 1 base from V and 4 from J, leaving 17 bases between them.

This clone has only a few counts. This rearrangement joins TRBV7-3 to TRBJ2-5; no reliable D call. The CDR3 length is 13 residues. The ends were cut back, 1 base at V and 5 bases at J, with 8 bases in the middle. CDR1 SGHTA and CDR2 FQGTGA come from the germline V gene. CDR3: CASSLNPWETQYF. The CDR3 DNA is TGTGCCAGCAGCTTAAACCCCTGGGAGACCCAGTACTTC.

This clone is labeled large. The chain links TRBV11-2 to TRBJ1-2, with 7 positions matching TRBD1. The CDR3 totals 15 residues. Trimming at V came to 0 bases and at J to 7 bases, leaving 8 bases not matched to a gene. CDR1 is SGHAT and CDR2 is FQNNGV in the germline V gene. CDR3: CASSLDRRQGIGYTF. The CDR3 DNA reads as TGTGCCAGCAGCTTAGACCGTAGACAGGGTATTGGCTACACCTTC.

This clone was counted only a few times. The V call is TRBV27, the J call TRBJ2-3; tentatively, D is TRBD2 (5 bases). The V end lost 6 bases, the J end lost 4 bases, and 11 bases lay between the germline ends. This CDR3 has 13 amino acids. The germline gives CDR1 MNHEY, CDR2 SMNVEV (reference sequence). DNA of the CDR3: TGTGCCAGCAGGTCGGGAAACGCAGATACGCAGTATTTT. This encodes CASRSGNADTQYF.

This chain joins TRBV9 and TRBJ2-5, with 7 bases fitting TRBD1. This CDR3 is built from 15 residues. Germline V gene data show CDR1 as SGDLS and CDR2 as YYNGEE. The trim removed 1 base at V and 0 bases at J, leaving 3 bases unmatched. The CDR3 sequence: CASSVTGEDQETQYF. The DNA of the CDR3 is TGTGCCAGCAGCGTAACAGGGGAAGACCAAGAGACCCAGTACTTC.

The sample holds a few counts of this clone. The chain couples TRBV28 to TRBJ1-3; D not resolved. Germline V gives CDR1 MDHEN, CDR2 SYDVKM. There are 15 residues in the CDR3. Trimming removed 1 base at V and 0 bases at J, with 7 bases between. CDR3 sequence: CASSLLQDSGNTIYF. For the CDR3, the DNA is TGTGCCAGCAGTTTATTGCAAGACTCTGGAAACACCATATATTTT.

This rearrangement joins TRBV7-2 to TRBJ1-1; D is unclear. V was clipped by 5 bases and J by 2 bases, with 9 bases between them. CDR3 length equals 13 residues. Looked up from germline, CDR1 is SGHTA and CDR2 is FQGNSA. The CDR3 loop reads CASSETPNTEAFF. The CDR3 DNA sequence: TGTGCCAGCAGCGAAACCCCTAACACTGAAGCTTTCTTT.

The chain recombines TRBV20-1 with TRBJ2-5; 9 nucleotides line up with TRBD2. V lost 3 bases to trimming and J lost 6 bases; unmatched junction nucleotides: 8. The CDR3 is 14 residues long. Germline-derived CDR1 and CDR2 are DFQATT and SNEGSKA (reference sequence). The CDR3 loop reads CSASWSSGEKTQYF. As DNA, the CDR3 is TGCAGTGCTAGTTGGTCTAGCGGGGAAAAGACCCAGTACTTC.

This clone is medium-sized by share. The chain joins TRBV7-6 to TRBJ2-3; 10 bases are shared with TRBD1. V gave up 2 bases and J gave up 4 bases; unmatched junction bases: 9. Germline CDR1 is SGHVS and CDR2 is FNYEAQ. The length of the CDR3 is 17 residues. In nucleotides, the CDR3 is TGTGCCAGCAGCTTAACCTCCGGGACAGGGGTTCCAGATACGCAGTATTTT. This encodes CASSLTSGTGVPDTQYF.

This clone was seen more than once but under ten times. The V gene is TRBV20-1, the J gene TRBJ2-5, with 12 bases identical to TRBD2. The trim removed 3 bases at V and 4 bases at J, leaving 12 bases unmatched. Germline CDR1 is DFQATT and CDR2 is SNEGSKA (reference sequence). This CDR3 comprises 17 residues. The DNA of the CDR3 is TGCAGTGCTAGTCGAGGGCTAGCGGGGGGGCCGCGAGAGACCCAGTACTTC. The encoded protein is CSASRGLAGGPRETQYF.

With regard to this clone: No DNA is shown, since the ends of the CDR3 on it are uncertain; the CDR3 is the one TCRdb lists. The rearrangement joins TRBV5-1 to TRBJ2-5; the D call in the table, TRBD1, was not verified against the DNA. The CDR3 is 15 amino acids in total, end residues counted. Germline-derived CDR1 and CDR2 are SGHRS and YFSETQ. The CDR3 is CASSFGPGGAETQYF.

V gene TRBV18 combines with J gene TRBJ1-6; 10 bases match TRBD1. Germline values: CDR1 KGHSH, CDR2 LQKENI. There are 14 residues in the CDR3. V trimming: 4 bases; J trimming: 8 bases; junction bases outside the gene matches: 2. The CDR3 DNA follows: TGTGCCAGCTCACGACAGGGGGCCGATTCACCCCTCCACTTT. Translating gives CASSRQGADSPLHF.

The chain couples TRBV5-6 to TRBJ2-1; TRBD1 agrees at 11 bases. The CDR3 is 16 amino acids. The V segment lost 3 bases and the J segment 6 bases; nucleotides outside the gene matches: 8. Germline loops: CDR1 SGHDT, CDR2 YYEEEE. The CDR3 nucleotides read TGTGCCAGCAGCTCCTCCGGGACAGGGGGTTTCAATGAGCAGTTCTTC. Translated, it gives CASSSSGTGGFNEQFF.

CDR3 residues: CASSYGRAAHGYTF. The DNA for the CDR3 is TGTGCCAGCAGTTACGGCCGGGCAGCTCACGGCTACACCTTC. The V call is TRBV6-5, the J call TRBJ1-2; D not certain. The germline gives CDR1 MNHEY, CDR2 SVGAGI. The V end lost 2 bases, the J end lost 8 bases, and 15 bases lay between the germline ends. This CDR3 has 14 residues.

The gene calls are TRBV30 and TRBJ1-4, with 7 bases fitting TRBD1. The CDR3 spans 13 residues. The V and J ends lost 5 bases and 3 bases, in that order; junction bases with no gene match: 3. Looked up from germline, CDR1 is GTSNPN and CDR2 is SVGIG (reference sequence). The CDR3 bases are TGTGCCTGGCAGACAGGGCCTAATGAAAAACTGTTTTTT. Protein: CAWQTGPNEKLFF.

The gene calls are TRBV11-2 and TRBJ2-7, with 10 bases lining up with TRBD2. CDR1 SGHAT and CDR2 FQNNGV come from the germline V gene. V trimming: 5 bases; J trimming: 5 bases; junction bases outside the gene matches: 12. This CDR3 comprises 16 residues. The CDR3 loop reads CASSPSSGSPRDEQYF. For the CDR3, the DNA is TGTGCCAGCAGCCCCTCTAGCGGGAGCCCTCGGGACGAGCAGTACTTC.

The CDR3 coding sequence is TGTGCCAGCAGGGCAGACAGGGGGCTGTACAATGAGCAGTTCTTC. Translated: CASRADRGLYNEQFF. The chain combines TRBV2 with TRBJ2-1, with 10 bases identical to TRBD1. In germline, CDR1 is SNHLY, CDR2 FYNNEI. V lost 6 bases and J lost 4; bases outside the gene matches: 6. The CDR3 contains 15 residues.

The chain recombines TRBV7-2 with TRBJ2-6, with D unclear. The CDR3 length is 16 residues. Germline V CDR1 and CDR2: SGHTA, FQGNSA. Trimming removed 3 bases from V and 0 bases from J, with 9 bases in between. This CDR3 reads CASSLAPGSGANVLTF. The CDR3 DNA reads as TGTGCCAGCAGCTTGGCCCCTGGCTCTGGGGCCAACGTCCTGACTTTC.

This chain connects TRBV6-1 to TRBJ2-6; D might be TRBD1 or TRBD2, each matching 5 bases. The CDR3 length is 17 residues. Germline lookup yields CDR1 MNHNS and CDR2 SASEGT. The germline V and J ends were trimmed by 4 bases and 1 base, with 14 bases remaining between them. Written as DNA, the CDR3 is TGTGCCAGCAGTGCATGGGGCCGGGGATCTGGGGCCAACGTCCTGACTTTC. It codes for CASSAWGRGSGANVLTF.